These 18 T cell receptor beta chains were all obtained from the same sample, sequenced in a study of T cell responses to AZD1222 COVID-19 vaccine. Here immunoSEQ multiplex PCR was the method, and the copy in TCRdb shows in-frame clones only, minus some. The sample lists approximately 61,000 clones; over 75% were seen once. The source was peripheral blood, collected 28 days after the second AZD1222 dose. These receptors originate from an adult who received the AZD1222 COVID-19 vaccine.

The rearrangement uses TRBV27 and TRBJ2-7, with D perhaps matching TRBD1 (5 bases). The CDR3 is 12 residues long. From germline, CDR1 is MNHEY and CDR2 SMNVEV (reference sequence). Trimming stripped 4 bases from V and 3 bases from J, with 7 bases between. CDR3 coding DNA: TGTGCCAGCAGTTCTCAGGGCTACGAGCAGTACTTC. This codes for CASSSQGYEQYF.

The V gene is TRBV5-5, the J gene TRBJ1-1; D is ambiguous. CDR1 is SGHKS, CDR2 YYEKEE, per germline (reference sequence). Trimming pared 6 bases from V and 0 bases from J, leaving 15 bases between. The length of the CDR3 is 15 residues. The CDR3 DNA sequence: TGTGCCAGCACTCCCACCCCAGACATGAACACTGAAGCTTTCTTT. This gives the protein CASTPTPDMNTEAFF.

The chain combines TRBV11-1 with TRBJ1-4, with a tentative D call TRBD1 (6 bases). From germline, CDR1 is SGHAT and CDR2 FQDESV (reference sequence). V was clipped by 4 bases and J by 0 bases, with 9 bases between them. CDR3 length: 15 residues. Here the CDR3 reads CASSSSGATNEKLFF. CDR3 DNA sequence: TGTGCCAGCAGCTCTTCAGGGGCAACTAATGAAAAACTGTTTTTT.

This clone was detected once. The chain uses TRBV6-1 and TRBJ2-3, with TRBD2 matching over 13 bases. V shed 2 bases and J 0 bases; nucleotides not matched to a gene: 5. CDR3 size: 18 residues. Germline V gene sequence: CDR1 MNHNS, CDR2 SASEGT. Here the CDR3 reads CASSERGLAGRSTDTQYF. CDR3 bases: TGTGCCAGCAGTGAACGGGGACTAGCGGGGCGCAGCACAGATACGCAGTATTTT.

The rearrangement links TRBV19 to TRBJ2-2; TRBD1 matches at 9 bases. This CDR3 is built from 16 residues. The germline gives CDR1 LNHDA, CDR2 SQIVND (reference sequence). J was trimmed by 7 bases and V by 7 bases; bases with no gene match: 13. The CDR3 bases are TGTGCCAGTACCCCCCGATTACAGGGGGCGTTCGGGGAGCTGTTTTTT. Translating gives CASTPRLQGAFGELFF.

V gene TRBV5-8 combines with J gene TRBJ1-2; D gene unclear. Trimming left V 4 bases short and J 5 bases short, with 18 bases between. CDR3 length: 15 residues. The germline gives CDR1 SGHTS, CDR2 YDEGEE. The CDR3: CASSPGPGVKYGYTF. The DNA of the CDR3 is TGTGCCAGCAGCCCCGGACCGGGAGTAAAGTATGGCTACACCTTC.

The genes are TRBV5-1 and TRBJ1-1; D remains ambiguous. This CDR3 is built from 11 residues. Trimming stripped 8 bases from V and 1 base from J, with 6 bases between. CDR1 is SGHRS, CDR2 YFSETQ, per germline. CDR3 nucleotides: TGCGCCAGGCCCGGGAACACTGAAGCTTTCTTT. This gives the protein CARPGNTEAFF. The whole variable domain, remainder taken from reference TRBV5-1 and TRBJ1-1, is KAGVTQTPRYLIKTRGQQVTLSCSPISGHRSVSWYQQTPGQGLQFLFEYFSETQRNKGNFPGRFSGRQFSNSRSEMNVSTLELGDSALYLCARPGNTEAFFGQGTRLTVV.

V and J are TRBV9 and TRBJ1-4; D remains ambiguous. This CDR3 is 15 amino acids long. V shed 3 bases and J shed 0 bases, with 9 bases lying between them. Germline lookup yields CDR1 SGDLS and CDR2 YYNGEE. For the CDR3, the DNA is TGTGCCAGCAGCGCCAGCGATGCAACTAATGAAAAACTGTTTTTT. Translating gives CASSASDATNEKLFF.

This chain links TRBV7-6 with TRBJ2-1, with 9 positions matching TRBD2. The CDR3 totals 17 residues. In germline, CDR1 is SGHVS, CDR2 FNYEAQ. The V segment lost 5 bases and the J segment 2 bases; nucleotides outside the gene matches: 10. The CDR3 here is CASSPVRAGGPYNEQFF. The DNA for the CDR3 is TGTGCCAGCAGCCCAGTCCGAGCGGGAGGCCCCTACAATGAGCAGTTCTTC.

The chain has TRBV18 and TRBJ2-2; D is possibly TRBD1 (6 bases). CDR1 KGHSH and CDR2 LQKENI come from the germline V gene. The ends were cut back, 1 base at V and 2 bases at J, with 17 bases in the middle. The CDR3 has 18 residues. CDR3 protein: CASSPLNSGATNTGELFF. CDR3 nucleotide sequence: TGTGCCAGCTCACCACTAAATTCAGGGGCGACCAACACCGGGGAGCTGTTTTTT.

The rearrangement links TRBV6-2 or TRBV6-3 to TRBJ2-3; unclear D gene. Trimming cost V 2 bases and J 5 bases, with 2 bases left between them. The CDR3 is made up of 11 amino acids. Germline CDR1 MNHEY, CDR2 SVGEGT. The CDR3: CASSYGDTQYF. In nucleotides, the CDR3 is TGTGCCAGCAGTTACGGAGATACGCAGTATTTT.

The sample holds one count of this clone. The chain couples TRBV24-1 to TRBJ2-1; TRBD2 is a possible D gene (6 bases). Looked up from germline, CDR1 is KGHDR and CDR2 is SFDVKD. This CDR3 spans 13 amino acids. Trimming removed 9 bases from V and 5 bases from J, with 13 bases in between. CDR3 residues: CATGTDINNEQFF. The CDR3 nucleotides read TGTGCCACCGGGACTGACATAAACAATGAGCAGTTCTTC.

V usage is TRBV5-1 and J usage is TRBJ1-2; D remains unclear. The CDR3 runs to 14 residues. Between the trimmed V and J ends, which lost 5 bases and 8 bases, there was a span of 19 bases. The germline gives CDR1 SGHRS, CDR2 YFSETQ. CDR3 sequence (DNA): TGCGCCAGCAGGGGTAACACCGGTTTGGTGGGCTACACCTTC. It yields the protein CASRGNTGLVGYTF. The full variable domain, in which reference TRBV5-1 and TRBJ1-2 provide the parts outside the CDR3, is KAGVTQTPRYLIKTRGQQVTLSCSPISGHRSVSWYQQTPGQGLQFLFEYFSETQRNKGNFPGRFSGRQFSNSRSEMNVSTLELGDSALYLCASRGNTGLVGYTFGSGTRLTVV.

The chain joins TRBV30 to TRBJ1-2; no clear D gene. The CDR3 totals 15 residues. Trimming pared 1 base from V and 1 base from J, leaving 13 bases between. CDR1 and CDR2 from the germline V gene are GTSNPN and SVGIG (reference sequence). CDR3 bases: TGTGCCTGGAGTGGGGCAGGAGTCGGTAACTATGGCTACACCTTC. Its translation is CAWSGAGVGNYGYTF.

This clone was observed a few times. The rearrangement joins TRBV20-1 to TRBJ2-1; 7 bases match TRBD1. The J segment lost 6 bases and the V segment lost 3 bases, leaving 14 bases of the junction unmatched. The CDR3 has 16 residues. Germline CDR1 is DFQATT and CDR2 is SNEGSKA (reference sequence). CDR3 amino acids: CSASYPGQRLSNEQFF. CDR3 sequence (DNA): TGCAGTGCTAGTTACCCGGGACAGCGTCTGTCCAATGAGCAGTTCTTC.

This chain connects TRBV6-6 to TRBJ1-4, with D uncertain. The CDR3 extends over 13 amino acids. The V end was cut by 2 bases, the J end by 8 bases, with 9 bases between. Germline V gives CDR1 MNHNY, CDR2 SVGAGI (reference sequence). CDR3 sequence (DNA): TGTGCCAGCAGTTACGCTGGAGGAGAAAAACTGTTTTTT. It yields the protein CASSYAGGEKLFF.

This clone was picked up a small number of times. The chain combines TRBV30 with TRBJ2-5; D is uncertain. Trimming removed 5 bases at V and 4 bases at J, with 8 bases between. This CDR3 is 11 amino acids long. The V gene's germline CDR1 is GTSNPN and CDR2 SVGIG (reference sequence). Written as DNA, the CDR3 is TGTGCCTGGGACAACTCAGAGACCCAGTACTTC. Translating gives CAWDNSETQYF.

This clone has a single count. The genes are TRBV5-4 and TRBJ2-3, with TRBD1 identical over 8 bases. Trimming removed 7 bases from V and 3 bases from J; junction bases left unmatched: 7. The germline V gene has CDR1 SGHNT and CDR2 YYREEE (reference sequence). CDR3 size: 14 residues. CDR3 sequence reads: CASQGARRTDTQYF. The CDR3 bases are TGTGCCAGCCAGGGGGCTCGGAGAACAGATACGCAGTATTTT.